The TCR beta chain under discussion was sequenced for a study of early stage breast cancer tumors. Assay used: immunoSEQ multiplex PCR; TCRdb lists only in-frame clones, some missing. Of around 50,000 clones listed, approximately 80% were seen once; the top ten hold about 1.5%. CDR3 length equals 14 residues. Between the trimmed V and J ends, which lost 5 bases and 2 bases, there was a span of 11 bases. Germline CDR1 and CDR2: SGHRS and YFSETQ. Sequenced: blood. The rearrangement uses TRBV5-1 and TRBJ1-3, with D tentatively TRBD1 (5 bases). The clonotype originates from a person aged 50-59 years with breast cancer. The CDR3, as DNA: TGCGCCAGCAGGAAGACAGAGACTGGAAACACCATATATTTT. Residues: CASRKTETGNTIYF.